The rows below give T cell receptor beta chains drawn from one sample of a study of CD8 T cells in Susac syndrome. In TCRdb, the immunoSEQ multiplex PCR reads were re-called with MiXCR into one record per CDR3 protein. The table lists about 140,000 distinct CDR3 sequences, 90% to 95% of them singletons. The sequenced sample consisted of CD4+ T cells from PBMCs. These receptors originate from a human donor with multiple sclerosis. The CDR3 runs from the conserved cysteine through the conserved F or W. A D gene is named only where the DNA matches it firmly. The listing skips clone size in some rows; elsewhere it reads once, few, many or a size class.

V	size	D	J	CDR3	DNA
TRBV15	-	-	TRBJ2-3	CATRRTSTSRFTQYF	TGTGCCACCAGACGGACGTCGACTTCGCGGTTTACGCAGTATTTT
TRBV24-1	once	-	TRBJ1-2	CATSDGAAYGYTF	TGTGCCACCAGTGACGGGGCAGCCTATGGCTACACCTTC
TRBV20-1	once	TRBD1	TRBJ1-2	CSARTGGNYGYTF	TGCAGTGCCCGGACAGGGGGAAACTATGGCTACACCTTC
TRBV29-1	-	TRBD1	TRBJ2-3	CSVVADRARSWTQYF	TGCAGCGTTGTTGCGGACAGGGCCCGTTCTTGGACGCAGTATTTT
TRBV6-5	-	-	TRBJ2-1	CASSPRKATYNEQFF	TGTGCCAGCAGTCCTCGCAAAGCGACCTACAATGAGCAGTTCTTC
TRBV7-2	-	TRBD1	TRBJ1-5	CASSTRQGQPQHF	TGTGCCAGCAGCACACGACAGGGCCAGCCCCAGCATTTT
TRBV15	once	-	TRBJ2-4	CATGRARNIQYF	TGTGCCACTGGCCGAGCTCGGAACATTCAGTACTTC
TRBV9	-	-	TRBJ2-3	CASSVDQRIPDTQYF	TGTGCCAGCAGCGTAGATCAGCGTATCCCAGATACGCAGTATTTT
TRBV3-1	-	-	TRBJ2-7	CASSQAGFYEQYF	TGTGCCAGCAGCCAAGCAGGTTTTTACGAGCAGTACTTC
TRBV7-8	-	-	TRBJ1-6	CASSLAGGEGSPLHF	TGTGCCAGCAGCTTAGCGGGGGGCGAGGGGTCACCCCTCCACTTT
TRBV12-3/TRBV12-4	-	-	TRBJ2-5	CASSLALPSSETQYF	TGTGCCAGCAGTTTAGCGCTCCCCAGCTCAGAGACCCAGTACTTC
TRBV10-3	-	-	TRBJ2-1	CAISGAGKHNEQFF	TGTGCCATCAGTGGTGCGGGAAAACACAATGAGCAGTTCTTC
TRBV28	-	-	TRBJ2-3	CASSKGGSTDTQYF	TGTGCCAGCAGTAAGGGGGGTAGCACAGATACGCAGTATTTT
TRBV10-3	-	-	TRBJ1-2	CAISDRISYGYTF	TGTGCCATCAGTGACAGGATCTCCTATGGCTACACCTTC
TRBV29-1	-	TRBD2	TRBJ2-7	CSVLGLAGSSEQYF	TGCAGCGTCTTGGGACTAGCGGGATCGAGCGAGCAGTACTTC
TRBV6-5	once	TRBD1	TRBJ2-5	CASSYGTGGGETQYF	TGTGCCAGCAGTTACGGGACAGGGGGCGGGGAGACCCAGTACTTC
TRBV9	-	-	TRBJ1-4	CASSVRRGEKLFF	TGTGCCAGCAGCGTACGCAGGGGTGAAAAACTGTTTTTT
TRBV5-1	-	-	TRBJ1-1	CASSSKQGSNTEAFF	TGCGCCAGCAGCTCGAAACAGGGATCGAACACTGAAGCTTTCTTT
TRBV18	-	-	TRBJ2-7	CASSPGAQGPTYEQYF	TGTGCCAGCTCACCAGGTGCCCAGGGGCCCACCTACGAGCAGTACTTC
TRBV25-1	-	TRBD1	TRBJ2-5	CASSDGGQGETQYF	TGTGCCAGCAGTGACGGGGGACAGGGGGAGACCCAGTACTTC
TRBV7-8	-	-	TRBJ2-2	CASSLGVGPTGELFF	TGTGCCAGCAGCTTAGGGGTCGGGCCTACCGGGGAGCTGTTTTTT
TRBV18	-	TRBD1	TRBJ1-1	CASRTGDEAFF	TGTGCCAGTAGGACAGGAGATGAAGCTTTCTTT
TRBV29-1	once	-	TRBJ2-1	CSVDLTGLSEQFF	TGCAGCGTTGACCTTACAGGGCTAAGCGAGCAGTTCTTC
TRBV2	once	TRBD2	TRBJ2-1	CASSEGLLAGGEQFF	TGTGCCAGCAGTGAAGGGCTCCTAGCGGGAGGCGAGCAGTTCTTC
TRBV20-1	-	-	TRBJ2-4	CSARGQAKNIQYF	TGCAGTGCTAGAGGACAGGCCAAAAACATTCAGTACTTC
TRBV28	-	TRBD1	TRBJ2-5	CASSTVTGEETQYF	TGTGCCAGCAGTACGGTCACAGGGGAAGAGACCCAGTACTTC
TRBV9	-	-	TRBJ2-5	CASSVVGVGETQYF	TGTGCCAGCAGCGTAGTAGGGGTTGGAGAGACCCAGTACTTC
TRBV15	-	-	TRBJ1-2	CATSREATSYGYTF	TGTGCCACCAGCAGAGAGGCTACAAGCTATGGCTACACCTTC
TRBV18	-	-	TRBJ1-2	CASSPRLAGYTF	TGTGCCAGCTCACCACGCCTGGCCGGCTACACCTTC
TRBV29-1	-	TRBD1	TRBJ1-5	CSVVLTSGTDNQPQHF	TGCAGCGTTGTACTCACGTCCGGGACAGACAATCAGCCCCAGCATTTT
TRBV15	-	TRBD1	TRBJ2-1	CATAGTGAYNEQFF	TGTGCCACCGCCGGGACAGGGGCGTACAATGAGCAGTTCTTC
TRBV2	-	-	TRBJ2-1	CASSRAVGARVNEQFF	TGTGCCAGCAGTAGGGCAGTGGGGGCTCGGGTCAATGAGCAGTTCTTC
TRBV12-3/TRBV12-4	-	-	TRBJ1-2	CASRQTPGQSGYTF	TGTGCCAGCAGACAGACTCCGGGGCAGAGCGGCTACACCTTC
TRBV28	-	-	TRBJ2-3	CASSLYRGNTDTQYF	TGTGCCAGCAGTTTATACCGGGGGAACACAGATACGCAGTATTTT
TRBV6-1	-	-	TRBJ2-1	CASVPFDYSYNEQFF	TGTGCCAGCGTCCCCTTTGATTACTCCTACAATGAGCAGTTCTTC
TRBV7-9	-	-	TRBJ2-7	CASSFRTYEQYF	TGTGCCAGCAGCTTTCGGACCTACGAGCAGTACTTC
TRBV30	-	-	TRBJ2-7	CAWSLGSAYEQYF	TGTGCCTGGAGTTTGGGGTCAGCCTACGAGCAGTACTTC
TRBV19	-	-	TRBJ2-7	CASSLGNYEQYF	TGTGCCAGTAGTCTCGGAAACTACGAGCAGTACTTC
TRBV3-1	few	-	TRBJ2-5	CASSQETQYF	TGTGCCAGCAGCCAAGAGACCCAGTACTTC
TRBV20-1	once	TRBD1	TRBJ2-4	CSARDPRRGQGALGDIQYF	TGCAGTGCTAGAGATCCGCGGAGAGGACAGGGGGCTCTAGGGGACATTCAGTACTTC
TRBV30	few	TRBD2	TRBJ2-7	CAWKGAGYIDEQYF	TGTGCCTGGAAAGGAGCGGGGTACATCGACGAGCAGTACTTC
TRBV6-6	few	TRBD1	TRBJ1-4	CASSYRDRLGEKLFF	TGTGCCAGCAGTTACCGGGACAGGTTGGGGGAAAAACTGTTTTTT
TRBV5-1	-	TRBD2	TRBJ2-1	CASSSGTNHRDEQFF	TGCGCCAGCAGCTCGGGGACTAACCACCGGGATGAGCAGTTCTTC
TRBV24-1	-	-	TRBJ1-4	CATSDSRYGREKLFF	TGTGCCACCAGTGATTCCAGGTATGGTCGTGAAAAACTGTTTTTT
TRBV7-2	-	-	TRBJ1-1	CASSSTRSIGAFF	TGTGCCAGCAGTTCCACCCGGAGTATCGGAGCTTTCTTT
TRBV5-1	-	TRBD1	TRBJ1-2	CASSSGTGGLQYGYTF	TGCGCCAGCAGCTCCGGGACAGGGGGCCTACAGTATGGCTACACCTTC